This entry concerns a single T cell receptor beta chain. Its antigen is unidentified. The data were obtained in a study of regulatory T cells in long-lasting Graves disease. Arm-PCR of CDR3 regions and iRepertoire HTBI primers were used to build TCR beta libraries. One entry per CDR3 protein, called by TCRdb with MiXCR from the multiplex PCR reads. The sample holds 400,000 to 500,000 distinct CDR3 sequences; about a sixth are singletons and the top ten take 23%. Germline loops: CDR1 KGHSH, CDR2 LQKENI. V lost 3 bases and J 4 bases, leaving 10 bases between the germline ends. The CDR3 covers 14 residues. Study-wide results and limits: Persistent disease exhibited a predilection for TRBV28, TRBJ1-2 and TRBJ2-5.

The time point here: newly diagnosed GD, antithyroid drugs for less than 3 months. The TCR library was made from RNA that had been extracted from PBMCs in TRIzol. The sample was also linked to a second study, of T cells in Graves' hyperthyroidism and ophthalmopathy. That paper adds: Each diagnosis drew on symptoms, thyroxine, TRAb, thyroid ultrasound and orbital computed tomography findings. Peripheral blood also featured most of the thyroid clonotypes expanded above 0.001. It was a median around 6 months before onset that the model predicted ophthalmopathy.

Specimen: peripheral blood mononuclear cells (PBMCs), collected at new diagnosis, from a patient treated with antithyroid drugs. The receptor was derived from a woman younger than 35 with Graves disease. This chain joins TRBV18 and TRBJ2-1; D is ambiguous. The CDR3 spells CASSPQDPYNEQFF. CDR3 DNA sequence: TGTGCCAGCTCACCGCAGGACCCTTACAATGAGCAGTTCTTC.